A single count supports the clone carrying this T cell receptor (beta chain). Its antigen is unknown. The entry originates in a study of shared clonotypes between healthy human individuals. Findings and limits, study-wide: Approximately 5% was the fraction of naive CD4 clonotypes found shared across a few donors.

The test was conducted at deep level. Libraries were prepared by immunoSEQ multiplex PCR; TCRdb keeps only in-frame clonotypes and omits some of them. This sample has about 2.3 million clones; over 85% occur once, and the top ten carry 0.3% to 0.4%. Looked up from germline, CDR1 is SGHDT and CDR2 is YYEEEE. V gave up 4 bases and J gave up 3 bases; unmatched junction bases: 6. The CDR3 extends over 16 amino acids. V is TRBV5-6 and J is TRBJ2-1; 11 bases fit TRBD2. What was sequenced was naive CD4+ T cells from PBMCs. Indicated subset: CD45RA+ positively selected. The source of this sequence is a man aged 18 to 29 in good health. Some clones in this sample may be carry-over from other donors' samples. The CDR3 sequence is CASSHSGTSGYNEQFF. CDR3 in DNA: TGTGCCAGCAGCCACTCCGGGACTAGCGGCTACAATGAGCAGTTCTTC. Variable domain in full (rest from reference TRBV5-6 and TRBJ2-1): DAGVTQSPTHLIKTRGQQVTLRCSPKSGHDTVSWYQQALGQGPQFIFQYYEEEERQRGNFPDRFSGHQFPNYSSELNVNALLLGDSALYLCASSHSGTSGYNEQFFGPGTRLTVL.